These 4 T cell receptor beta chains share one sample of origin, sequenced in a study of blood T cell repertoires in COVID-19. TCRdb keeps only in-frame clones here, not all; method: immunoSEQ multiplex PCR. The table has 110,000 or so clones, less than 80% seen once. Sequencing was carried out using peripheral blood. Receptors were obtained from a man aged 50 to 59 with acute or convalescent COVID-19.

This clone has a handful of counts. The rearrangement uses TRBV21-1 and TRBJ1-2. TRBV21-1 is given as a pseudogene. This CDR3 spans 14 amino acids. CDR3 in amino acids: CASSKAEANYGYTF. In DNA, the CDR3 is TGTGCCAGCAGCAAAGCGGAGGCTAACTATGGCTACACCTTC.

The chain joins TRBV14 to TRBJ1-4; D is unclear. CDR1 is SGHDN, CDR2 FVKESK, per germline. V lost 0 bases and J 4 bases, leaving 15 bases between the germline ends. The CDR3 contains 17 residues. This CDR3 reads CASSQELADFLNEKLFF. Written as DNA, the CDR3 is TGTGCCAGCAGCCAAGAACTAGCCGATTTCCTTAATGAAAAACTGTTTTTT.

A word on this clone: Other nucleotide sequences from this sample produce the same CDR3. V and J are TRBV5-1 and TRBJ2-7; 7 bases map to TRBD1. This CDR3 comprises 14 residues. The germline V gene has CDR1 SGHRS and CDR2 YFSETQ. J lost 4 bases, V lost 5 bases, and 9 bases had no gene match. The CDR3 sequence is CASSPGQALYEQYF. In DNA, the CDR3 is TGCGCCAGCAGTCCCGGACAGGCCCTATACGAGCAGTACTTC.

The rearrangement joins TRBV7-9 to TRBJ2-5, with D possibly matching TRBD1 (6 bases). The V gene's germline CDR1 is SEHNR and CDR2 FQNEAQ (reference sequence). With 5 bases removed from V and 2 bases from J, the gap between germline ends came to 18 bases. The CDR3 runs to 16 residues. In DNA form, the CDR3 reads TGTGCCAGCAGCCCACTTAGGGGGTGGGTACAAGAGACCCAGTACTTC. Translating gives CASSPLRGWVQETQYF.